Following are 10 T cell receptor beta chains from one sample sequenced in a study of shared clonotypes between healthy human individuals. Repertoires were generated with immunoSEQ multiplex PCR, while TCRdb's copy carries only in-frame clones and drops some. This table has some 2,500,000 clones, about nine tenths appearing once. Material for sequencing was naive CD4+ T cells from PBMCs. As to subset: CD45RA+ positively selected. The receptor source for this set is a man younger than 35 in good health. Some clones in this sample may be carry-over from other donors' samples.

The chain's CDR3 is CASSQEGDLGRDTQYF. The DNA for the CDR3 is TGCGCCAGCAGCCAGGAGGGGGACCTGGGGAGGGATACGCAGTATTTT. The chain is built from TRBV4-3 and TRBJ2-3; D is perhaps TRBD1 or TRBD2 (6 bases each). There are 16 residues in the CDR3. Germline V lookup: CDR1 LGHNA, CDR2 YSLEER. Trimming pared 3 bases from V and 6 bases from J, leaving 19 bases between.

This chain uses TRBV5-4 with TRBJ2-3; 10 nucleotides agree with TRBD1. The CDR3 is 15 residues long. The V gene's germline CDR1 is SGHNT and CDR2 YYREEE (reference sequence). V lost 2 bases to trimming and J lost 4 bases; unmatched junction nucleotides: 4. CDR3 region: CASSLPGQGADTQYF. As DNA, the CDR3 is TGTGCCAGCAGCTTACCCGGACAGGGGGCAGATACGCAGTATTTT.

V and J are TRBV7-9 and TRBJ2-2; 14 bases match TRBD2. The CDR3 extends over 19 amino acids. Unmatched junction bases numbered 12, after V lost 6 bases and J lost 3 bases. Germline values: CDR1 SEHNR, CDR2 FQNEAQ (reference sequence). The CDR3 DNA follows: TGTGCCAGCAGGCCTGGGACTAGCGGGAGCCAGCGGCACACCGGGGAGCTGTTTTTT. This sequence encodes CASRPGTSGSQRHTGELFF.

Turning to this clone: Distinct nucleotide sequences in the sample also encode this CDR3. The chain recombines TRBV6-5 with TRBJ2-7; D remains ambiguous. V lost 3 bases to trimming and J lost 6 bases, with 6 bases between them. This CDR3 spans 11 amino acids. The germline V gene encodes CDR1 MNHEY and CDR2 SVGAGI. The CDR3 reads CASSYSSEQYF. CDR3 DNA: TGTGCCAGCAGTTATTCGTCCGAGCAGTACTTC.

The rearrangement uses TRBV7-9 and TRBJ2-3; D may be TRBD1 or TRBD2 (5 bases each). Germline values: CDR1 SEHNR, CDR2 FQNEAQ (reference sequence). This CDR3 has 17 residues. V was trimmed by 5 bases and J by 0 bases, leaving 18 bases between them. DNA for the CDR3: TGTGCCAGCAGCGGAGGTACCGGGACCATAAGCACAGATACGCAGTATTTT. Residues: CASSGGTGTISTDTQYF.

Points on this clone: Other nucleotide sequences in the sample specify the same CDR3. The chain is built from TRBV28 and TRBJ1-2, with D possibly matching TRBD1 (6 bases). This CDR3 spans 13 amino acids. V shed 2 bases and J shed 4 bases, with 8 bases lying between them. CDR1 and CDR2 from the germline V gene are MDHEN and SYDVKM. CDR3 region: CASSLQGSYGYTF. Written as DNA, the CDR3 is TGTGCCAGCAGTTTACAGGGGTCCTATGGCTACACCTTC.

CDR3 bases: TGCAGTGCTAGAGATCCAGGAAAGCAGTTCTTC. Translated: CSARDPGKQFF. V usage is TRBV20-1 and J usage is TRBJ2-1; D gene unclear. The CDR3 length is 11 residues. The ends were cut back, 0 bases at V and 11 bases at J, with 8 bases in the middle. Germline V lookup: CDR1 DFQATT, CDR2 SNEGSKA (reference sequence).

The genes are TRBV9 and TRBJ1-2, with 7 bases aligning to TRBD1. With 6 bases clipped from V and 5 bases from J, the junction kept 10 bases outside the gene matches. This CDR3 comprises 14 residues. Germline V gives CDR1 SGDLS, CDR2 YYNGEE. The DNA of the CDR3 is TGTGCCAGCAACAGACAGGGATCGAGTTATGGCTACACCTTC. Its protein product is CASNRQGSSYGYTF.

This chain uses TRBV28 with TRBJ2-7, with a tentative D call TRBD1 (7 bases). V lost 7 bases, J lost 2 bases, and 12 bases lay in between. This CDR3 is 13 amino acids long. Germline-derived CDR1 and CDR2 are MDHEN and SYDVKM. The CDR3 DNA sequence: TGTGCCAGCACCCAGGGGGGTGCCTACGAGCAGTACTTC. Amino acid sequence: CASTQGGAYEQYF. Filled out from reference TRBV28 and TRBJ2-7, the complete variable domain reads DVKVTQSSRYLVKRTGEKVFLECVQDMDHENMFWYRQDPGLGLRLIYFSYDVKMKEKGDIPEGYSVSREKKERFSLILESASTNQTSMYLCASTQGGAYEQYFGPGTRLTVT.

This clone was seen once. The sample holds other DNA sequences that translate to the same CDR3. V gene TRBV2 combines with J gene TRBJ2-7; D perhaps matches TRBD1 (5 bases). Trimming took off 3 bases at V and 0 bases at J, with 6 bases between the two ends. Germline CDR1 is SNHLY and CDR2 is FYNNEI. This CDR3 region has 13 residues. CDR3 sequence (DNA): TGTGCCAGCAGTGAGGGGCCCTCCTACGAGCAGTACTTC. Translated, it gives CASSEGPSYEQYF.